The subject of this entry is one T cell receptor (beta chain). This clonotype turned up a few times. Its antigen remains unidentified. No base quality values were provided; no much bigger clone lies one nucleotide off. The sample is drawn from a study of draining lymph node invasion in breast cancer (dated by TCRdb to about 2020). A note on the overall study: In a separate targeted assay, bulk TCR-beta CDR3 sequencing compared sorted memory regulatory T cells and memory conventional CD4 T cells across breast cancer tissues. From each patient, matched non-invaded and tumor-invaded tumor-draining lymph nodes and the primary tumor were collected, and both Treg and Tconv subsets were profiled. The separate targeted TCR sequencing included lymph nodes from five patients, and primary tumors were also sequenced for most of those five patients. Broad study findings and their caveats: TCRs shared between the Treg and Tconv subsets were regarded as suggesting, but not proving, a common clonal origin. Tracking the tumor top-100 clones was possible in just a couple of patients. In each tissue, about 12-22% of Treg TCRs were also present in Tconvs, a finding interpreted as suggesting peripheral induction of Tregs. Data could not resolve whether Treg conversion occurred in a given organ or whether converted Tregs recirculated between nodes and tumor. Across all tissues in the targeted TCR-seq data, Tregs appeared to be more clonally expanded than Tconvs, and both subsets showed lower diversity in tumor than in lymph nodes. Some clones from the top 100 tumor clones were found in both invaded and non-invaded nodes, which suggests recirculation between the tumor and the draining nodes.

Memory regulatory T cells were sorted as CD4+ CD45RA- CD25high cells. T cells were pre-enriched with a Miltenyi Pan T Cell isolation kit before staining and sorting. Immunohistochemistry for estrogen receptor, progesterone receptor, HER2 and Ki-67 was used to characterize primary tumors. Within a few hours after surgery, the fresh surgical tissue was processed by cutting it into small fragments. Tissue fragments were enzymatically digested with Liberase TL plus DNase for roughly 20 minutes and filtered through a 40-micrometer strainer. After DAPI live/dead staining, sorting was performed on a BD FACS Aria II with roughly 96-99% purity. Sorted cells were lysed in TCL buffer, and RNA was purified with a Norgen Single Cell RNA purification kit including DNase treatment. CDR3 length: 14 amino acids, cysteine to phenylalanine. The DNA shown is the 42-base CDR3, in frame from base 1. Taken from the germline V gene (reference sequence), the CDR1 and CDR2 loops are LNHDA and SQIVND. Unmatched junction bases come to 2, with V trimmed by 4 bases and J by 4 bases.

Libraries were made using bulk RNA-seq. Sequencing used an Illumina HiSeq 2500. As for the authors' bioinformatics: For the separate targeted TCR-seq dataset, CDR3 sequences were extracted and quantified from raw reads using MiXCR version 2.1.5 with default parameters. TCR-beta clones in the separate targeted TCR-seq dataset were defined according to the combination of V gene, J gene and CDR3 sequence. In the separate targeted TCR-seq dataset, clones with fewer than three counts were first removed, after which only the 90% most strongly expressed clones per sample were kept. In the separate targeted TCR-seq dataset, Treg-Tconv overlap was calculated per tissue as the number of shared clones divided by the total number of Treg clones, multiplied by 100. The public reads were run again by TCRdb, first through fastp at Q25 and then through MiXCR, and only productive beta chains were kept. Each entry merges the rows of one CDR3 protein and shows their most common DNA and genes. It is TCRdb's table, rather than the study itself, that gives the V and J calls and clone size. Within this sample are 320 or so distinct CDR3 sequences, with about 25% of them counted one time only. The ten largest account for 20% to 25% of the sample.

This receptor was identified in a female donor with luminal breast cancer. Here the chain combines TRBV19 and TRBJ2-2, and TRBD1 matches 8 of the central bases. The sequenced sample was sorted memory Tregs from the tumor. The cell subset or site label for this specimen denotes: CD45RA-negative sorted CD4+ T cells (memory Tconv or effector/memory Treg). DNA sequence: TGTGCCAGTAGTACGACAGGGGCCACCGGGGAGCTGTTTTTT. Translation gives CASSTTGATGELFF.